The 19 T cell receptor beta chains below were found in one sample sequenced in a study of blood T cell repertoires in COVID-19. Assay used: immunoSEQ multiplex PCR; TCRdb lists only in-frame clones, some missing. The profile shows some 240,000 clones, roughly 84% of them singletons. What was sequenced was PBMCs or T cells enriched from blood (not recorded which). These TCRs come from a woman aged 45 to 65 who had been exposed to COVID-19.

This clone was seen only a few times. The chain couples TRBV27 to TRBJ2-1; D is perhaps TRBD2 (6 bases). Looked up from germline, CDR1 is MNHEY and CDR2 is SMNVEV (reference sequence). V was trimmed by 7 bases and J by 2 bases, leaving 12 bases between them. CDR3 length equals 14 residues. CDR3 sequence reads: CASTHPGAYNEQFF. As DNA, the CDR3 is TGTGCCAGCACCCACCCGGGGGCCTACAATGAGCAGTTCTTC.

This clone has only one observation. The rearrangement uses TRBV28 and TRBJ2-5, with 16 nucleotides matching TRBD2. The CDR3 extends over 17 amino acids. With 4 bases clipped from V and 4 bases from J, the junction kept 6 bases outside the gene matches. Germline lookup yields CDR1 MDHEN and CDR2 SYDVKM. CDR3 residues: CASSSGLAGGLGETQYF. CDR3 sequence (DNA): TGTGCCAGCAGTTCGGGACTAGCGGGGGGGTTAGGAGAGACCCAGTACTTC.

This sequence joins TRBV14 and TRBJ1-4; 7 bases are a match to TRBD1. The CDR3 sequence is 20 residues long. Germline V gene lookup returns CDR1 SGHDN and CDR2 FVKESK. Trimming at V came to 3 bases and at J to 2 bases, leaving 18 bases not matched to a gene. In nucleotides, the CDR3 is TGTGCCAGCAGCCATACCCGGACAGGCTTCCAATCTTCCACTAATGAAAAACTGTTTTTT. Translation: CASSHTRTGFQSSTNEKLFF.

The rearrangement links TRBV19 to TRBJ1-1, with D possibly TRBD1 on 6 matching bases. This CDR3 spans 14 amino acids. Germline-derived CDR1 and CDR2 are LNHDA and SQIVND (reference sequence). The germline V and J ends were trimmed by 7 bases and 4 bases, with 16 bases remaining between them. Here the CDR3 DNA reads TGTGCCAGTATTGATACAGGGCTGTCCACTGAAGCTTTCTTT. Its translation: CASIDTGLSTEAFF.

V gene TRBV10-2 combines with J gene TRBJ1-2; 8 nucleotides agree with TRBD1. The CDR3 length is 14 residues. The J segment lost 7 bases and the V segment lost 6 bases, leaving 10 bases of the junction unmatched. Germline CDR1 WSHSY, CDR2 SAAADI. The CDR3 DNA follows: TGCGCCAGCAGGGACGGACAGGGAGGAGGTGGCTACACCTTC. Translation: CASRDGQGGGGYTF.

The J gene is TRBJ2-1, the V gene TRBV2; possible D gene TRBD2, 6 bases. The germline V and J ends were trimmed by 3 bases and 8 bases, with 17 bases remaining between them. The CDR3 totals 15 residues. Germline CDR1 is SNHLY and CDR2 is FYNNEI. Here the CDR3 reads CASSDGGFQRDEQFF. The CDR3 coding sequence is TGTGCCAGCAGTGATGGGGGGTTTCAGAGGGATGAGCAGTTCTTC.

V gene TRBV12-3 or TRBV12-4 combines with J gene TRBJ1-6; D not resolved. V gave up 6 bases and J gave up 7 bases, with 10 bases separating them. This CDR3 spans 13 amino acids. The CDR3 loop is CASRKNSNSPLHF. CDR3 DNA: TGTGCCAGCAGAAAAAACAGCAATTCACCCCTCCACTTT.

The chain employs TRBV7-6 and TRBJ2-2; a possible D gene is TRBD1 (5 bases). V lost 0 bases and J lost 5, with 19 bases in between. The CDR3 spans 18 residues. Germline lookup yields CDR1 SGHVS and CDR2 FNYEAQ. The CDR3 nucleotides are TGTGCCAGCAGCTTAGCCGCCAGGGTGGGAACGGCGACCGGGGAGCTGTTTTTT. It encodes CASSLAARVGTATGELFF. The whole variable domain, filled in from reference TRBV7-6 and TRBJ2-2, reads GAGVSQSPRYKVTKRGQDVALRCDPISGHVSLYWYRQALGQGPEFLTYFNYEAQQDKSGLPNDRFSAERPEGSISTLTIQRTEQRDSAMYRCASSLAARVGTATGELFFGEGSRLTVL.

The rearrangement uses TRBV5-1 and TRBJ1-4; a possible D gene is TRBD1 (5 bases). This CDR3 region has 15 residues. Trimming removed 4 bases from V and 5 bases from J, with 15 bases in between. Germline CDR1 reads SGHRS; CDR2 reads YFSETQ. DNA for the CDR3: TGCGCCAGCAGCCTACGGCAGGGCTTAAATGAAAAACTGTTTTTT. Amino acids: CASSLRQGLNEKLFF.

This clone was found once. The chain links TRBV5-1 to TRBJ2-7; D is perhaps TRBD2 (5 bases). From germline, CDR1 is SGHRS and CDR2 YFSETQ. With 4 bases removed from V and 11 bases from J, the gap between germline ends came to 19 bases. The CDR3 extends over 13 amino acids. CDR3: CASSPEAVEVEYF. CDR3 nucleotide sequence: TGCGCCAGCAGCCCCGAGGCGGTGGAGGTAGAGTACTTC. The entire variable domain, with the rest obtained from reference TRBV5-1 and TRBJ2-7, is as follows: KAGVTQTPRYLIKTRGQQVTLSCSPISGHRSVSWYQQTPGQGLQFLFEYFSETQRNKGNFPGRFSGRQFSNSRSEMNVSTLELGDSALYLCASSPEAVEVEYFGPGTRLTVT.

This clone was observed at least ten times. The chain uses TRBV5-6 and TRBJ2-2, with a possible D match to TRBD1 (5 bases). The CDR3 extends over 15 amino acids. Germline V CDR1 and CDR2: SGHDT, YYEEEE. The V gene lost 0 bases and the J gene lost 2 bases, with 8 bases spanning the gap. The CDR3 loop reads CASSLVDRNTGELFF. The CDR3, as DNA: TGTGCCAGCAGCTTGGTCGACAGAAACACCGGGGAGCTGTTTTTT.

This clone was seen once. This chain joins TRBV11-2 and TRBJ2-6; maybe TRBD1 (6 bases). Per germline, CDR1 SGHAT and CDR2 FQNNGV. The CDR3 has 17 residues. V was pared by 0 bases and J by 3 bases, with 12 bases between. The CDR3 reads CASSLDSWGHGANVLTF. CDR3 DNA sequence: TGTGCCAGCAGCTTAGATTCGTGGGGGCATGGGGCCAACGTCCTGACTTTC. The complete variable domain, with remaining parts taken from reference TRBV11-2 and TRBJ2-6, reads EAGVAQSPRYKIIEKRQSVAFWCNPISGHATLYWYQQILGQGPKLLIQFQNNGVVDDSQLPKDRFSAERLKGVDSTLKIQPAKLEDSAVYLCASSLDSWGHGANVLTFGAGSRLTVL.

CDR3 loop: CASSATAMNTEAFF. The CDR3 bases are TGTGCCAGCAGCGCGACAGCCATGAACACTGAAGCTTTCTTT. The chain is built from TRBV9 and TRBJ1-1, with D possibly matching TRBD1 (5 bases). Trimming removed 3 bases at V and 0 bases at J, with 9 bases between. Germline-derived CDR1 and CDR2 are SGDLS and YYNGEE. The CDR3 has 14 amino acids. The whole variable domain, filled in from reference TRBV9 and TRBJ1-1, reads DSGVTQTPKHLITATGQRVTLRCSPRSGDLSVYWYQQSLDQGLQFLIQYYNGEERAKGNILERFSAQQFPDLHSELNLSSLELGDSALYFCASSATAMNTEAFFGQGTRLTVV.

This clone is a singleton in its sample. The V gene is TRBV2, the J gene TRBJ1-1; weak D call: TRBD1 (5 bases). There are 14 residues in the CDR3. Germline V lookup: CDR1 SNHLY, CDR2 FYNNEI. Trimming stripped 3 bases from V and 4 bases from J, with 12 bases between. The CDR3 coding sequence is TGTGCCAGCAGTGATAAGGGGAAGGGCACTGAAGCTTTCTTT. Residues: CASSDKGKGTEAFF. Based on the CDR3 plus reference TRBV2 and TRBJ1-1, the full variable domain is EPEVTQTPSHQVTQMGQEVILRCVPISNHLYFYWYRQILGQKVEFLVSFYNNEISEKSEIFDDQFSVERPDGSNFTLKIRSTKLEDSAMYFCASSDKGKGTEAFFGQGTRLTVV.

The chain links TRBV6-5 to TRBJ1-1, with D possibly TRBD1 on 5 matching bases. Germline-derived CDR1 and CDR2 are MNHEY and SVGAGI. The CDR3 is 14 residues long. The V end was cut by 7 bases, the J end by 11 bases, with 23 bases between. The DNA for the CDR3 is TGTGCCAGCACCAAAGGTAGCGGGGCCCAGAGGGCTTTCTTT. Its translation: CASTKGSGAQRAFF.

The chain employs TRBV5-4 and TRBJ1-1; 7 bases are a match to TRBD1. Germline CDR1 is SGHNT and CDR2 is YYREEE (reference sequence). The CDR3 length is 17 residues. V shed 4 bases and J 4 bases; nucleotides not matched to a gene: 16. The CDR3 reads CASSPGTATFRSTEAFF. CDR3 in DNA: TGTGCCAGCAGCCCTGGGACAGCTACCTTTAGGTCCACTGAAGCTTTCTTT.

This chain uses TRBV7-2 with TRBJ2-5, with a weak D call TRBD2 (6 bases). With 4 bases removed from V and 5 bases from J, the gap between germline ends came to 20 bases. Germline lookup yields CDR1 SGHTA and CDR2 FQGNSA. The length of the CDR3 is 16 residues. The CDR3 DNA reads as TGTGCCAGCAGCTCCCCTTGGGGACTTATACGGGAGACCCAGTACTTC. It is translated as CASSSPWGLIRETQYF.

The chain is built from TRBV6-5 and TRBJ1-1; D may be TRBD1 (6 bases). The CDR3 spans 13 residues. The germline V gene encodes CDR1 MNHEY and CDR2 SVGAGI. V lost 6 bases, J lost 4 bases, and 12 bases lay in between. The CDR3 nucleotides are TGTGCCAGCAGGGACAGTAGAGTCACTGAAGCTTTCTTT. Amino acid sequence: CASRDSRVTEAFF.

The chain has TRBV12-5 and TRBJ2-2; D remains ambiguous. V lost 2 bases, J lost 5 bases, and 6 bases lay in between. The length of the CDR3 is 13 residues. The V gene's germline CDR1 is LGHNT and CDR2 FRNRAP. The CDR3 loop is CASGLTATGELFF. The CDR3 DNA sequence: TGTGCTAGTGGTTTGACAGCAACCGGGGAGCTGTTTTTT. The full variable domain, rest sourced from reference TRBV12-5 and TRBJ2-2, is DARVTQTPRHKVTEMGQEVTMRCQPILGHNTVFWYRQTMMQGLELLAYFRNRAPLDDSGMPKDRFSAEMPDATLATLKIQPSEPRDSAVYFCASGLTATGELFFGEGSRLTVL.